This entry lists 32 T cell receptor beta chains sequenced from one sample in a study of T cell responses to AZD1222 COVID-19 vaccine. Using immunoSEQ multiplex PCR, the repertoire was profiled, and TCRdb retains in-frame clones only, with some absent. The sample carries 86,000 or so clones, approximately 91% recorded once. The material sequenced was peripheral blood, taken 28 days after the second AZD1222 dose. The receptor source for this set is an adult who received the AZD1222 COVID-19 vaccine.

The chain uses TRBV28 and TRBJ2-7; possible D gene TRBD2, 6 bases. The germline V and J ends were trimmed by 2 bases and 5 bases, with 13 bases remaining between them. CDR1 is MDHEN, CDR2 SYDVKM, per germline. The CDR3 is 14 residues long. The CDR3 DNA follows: TGTGCCAGCAGTTTAGGGCGTCTAGCGCACGAGCAGTACTTC. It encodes CASSLGRLAHEQYF. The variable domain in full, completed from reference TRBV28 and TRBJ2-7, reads DVKVTQSSRYLVKRTGEKVFLECVQDMDHENMFWYRQDPGLGLRLIYFSYDVKMKEKGDIPEGYSVSREKKERFSLILESASTNQTSMYLCASSLGRLAHEQYFGPGTRLTVT.

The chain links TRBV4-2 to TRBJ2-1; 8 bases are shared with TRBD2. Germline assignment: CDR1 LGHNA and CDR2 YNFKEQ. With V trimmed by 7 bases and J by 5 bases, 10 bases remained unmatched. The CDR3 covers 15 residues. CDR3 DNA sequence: TGTGCCAGCAAGCCGGGACTAGGGTCTAACAATGAGCAGTTCTTC. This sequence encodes CASKPGLGSNNEQFF.

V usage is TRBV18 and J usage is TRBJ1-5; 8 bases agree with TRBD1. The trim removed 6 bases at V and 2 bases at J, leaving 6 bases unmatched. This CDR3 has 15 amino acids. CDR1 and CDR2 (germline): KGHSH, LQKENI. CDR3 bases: TGTGCCAGCTCCCCCGGACAGGGCGGCAATCAGCCCCAGCATTTT. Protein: CASSPGQGGNQPQHF.

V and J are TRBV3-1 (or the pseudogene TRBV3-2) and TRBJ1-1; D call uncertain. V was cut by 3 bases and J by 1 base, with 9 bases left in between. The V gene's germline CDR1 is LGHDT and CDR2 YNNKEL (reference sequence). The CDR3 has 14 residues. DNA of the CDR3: TGTGCCAGCAGCCACAAATCAGCGAACACTGAAGCTTTCTTT. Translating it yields CASSHKSANTEAFF.

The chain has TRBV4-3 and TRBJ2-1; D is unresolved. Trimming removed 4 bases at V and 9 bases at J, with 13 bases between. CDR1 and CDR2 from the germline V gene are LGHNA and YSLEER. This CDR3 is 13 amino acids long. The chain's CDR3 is CASSPTLKGEQFF. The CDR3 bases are TGCGCCAGCAGCCCCACCCTGAAGGGTGAGCAGTTCTTC.

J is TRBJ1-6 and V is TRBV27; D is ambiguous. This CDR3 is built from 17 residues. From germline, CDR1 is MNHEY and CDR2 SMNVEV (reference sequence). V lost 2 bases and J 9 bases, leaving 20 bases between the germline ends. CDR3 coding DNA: TGTGCCAGCAGTTTACTACCGGACCCCAAAAATGGTTCACCCCTCCACTTT. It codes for CASSLLPDPKNGSPLHF.

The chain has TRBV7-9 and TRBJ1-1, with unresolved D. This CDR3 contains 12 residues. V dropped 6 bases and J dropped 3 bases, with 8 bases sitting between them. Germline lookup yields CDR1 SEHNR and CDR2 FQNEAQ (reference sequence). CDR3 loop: CASRALDTEAFF. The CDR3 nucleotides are TGTGCCAGCAGGGCGTTGGACACTGAAGCTTTCTTT.

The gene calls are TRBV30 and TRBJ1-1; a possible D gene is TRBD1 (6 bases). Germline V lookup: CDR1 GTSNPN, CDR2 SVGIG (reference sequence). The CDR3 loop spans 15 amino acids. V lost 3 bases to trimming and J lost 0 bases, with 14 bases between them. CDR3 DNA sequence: TGTGCCTGGAGACGGAAGGACAGCCTGAACACTGAAGCTTTCTTT. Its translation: CAWRRKDSLNTEAFF.

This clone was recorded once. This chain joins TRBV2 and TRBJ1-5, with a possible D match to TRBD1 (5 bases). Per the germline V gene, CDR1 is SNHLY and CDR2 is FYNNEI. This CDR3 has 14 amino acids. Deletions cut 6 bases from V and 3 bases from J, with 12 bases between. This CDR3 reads CASSRDGNNQPQHF. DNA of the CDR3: TGTGCCAGCAGCCGGGACGGTAACAATCAGCCCCAGCATTTT. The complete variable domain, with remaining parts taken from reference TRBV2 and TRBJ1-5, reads EPEVTQTPSHQVTQMGQEVILRCVPISNHLYFYWYRQILGQKVEFLVSFYNNEISEKSEIFDDQFSVERPDGSNFTLKIRSTKLEDSAMYFCASSRDGNNQPQHFGDGTRLSIL.

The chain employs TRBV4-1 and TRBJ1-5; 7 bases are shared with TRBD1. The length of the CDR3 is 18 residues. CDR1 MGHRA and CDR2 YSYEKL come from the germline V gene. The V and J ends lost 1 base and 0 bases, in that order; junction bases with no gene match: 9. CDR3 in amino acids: CASSQVPRGGVSNQPQHF. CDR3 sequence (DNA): TGCGCCAGCAGCCAAGTTCCCAGGGGGGGAGTTAGCAATCAGCCCCAGCATTTT.

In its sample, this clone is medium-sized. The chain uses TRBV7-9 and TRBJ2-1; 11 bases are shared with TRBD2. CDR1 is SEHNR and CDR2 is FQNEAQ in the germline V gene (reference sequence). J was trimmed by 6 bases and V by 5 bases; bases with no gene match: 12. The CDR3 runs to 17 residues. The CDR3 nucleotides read TGTGCCAGCAGCCCGAAGCGACTAGCGGGACAGTCCAATGAGCAGTTCTTC. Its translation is CASSPKRLAGQSNEQFF.

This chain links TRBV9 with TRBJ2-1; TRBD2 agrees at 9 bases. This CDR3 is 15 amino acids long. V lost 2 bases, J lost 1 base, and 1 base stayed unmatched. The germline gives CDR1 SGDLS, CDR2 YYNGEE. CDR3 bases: TGTGCCAGCAGCGTGACTAGCGGTTCCTACAATGAGCAGTTCTTC. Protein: CASSVTSGSYNEQFF. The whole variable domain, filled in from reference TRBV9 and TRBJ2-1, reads DSGVTQTPKHLITATGQRVTLRCSPRSGDLSVYWYQQSLDQGLQFLIQYYNGEERAKGNILERFSAQQFPDLHSELNLSSLELGDSALYFCASSVTSGSYNEQFFGPGTRLTVL.

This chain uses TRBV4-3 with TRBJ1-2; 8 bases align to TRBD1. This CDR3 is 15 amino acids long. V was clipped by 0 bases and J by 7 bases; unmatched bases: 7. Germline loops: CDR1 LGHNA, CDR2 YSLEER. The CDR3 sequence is CASSQDPRQGFGYTF. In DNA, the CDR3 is TGCGCCAGCAGCCAAGATCCGAGACAGGGGTTTGGCTACACCTTC.

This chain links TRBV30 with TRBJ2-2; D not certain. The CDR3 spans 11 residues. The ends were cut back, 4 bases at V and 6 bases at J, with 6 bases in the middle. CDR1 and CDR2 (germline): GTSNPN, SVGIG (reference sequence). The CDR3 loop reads CAWNSPGELFF. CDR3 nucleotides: TGTGCCTGGAATTCCCCCGGGGAGCTGTTTTTT.

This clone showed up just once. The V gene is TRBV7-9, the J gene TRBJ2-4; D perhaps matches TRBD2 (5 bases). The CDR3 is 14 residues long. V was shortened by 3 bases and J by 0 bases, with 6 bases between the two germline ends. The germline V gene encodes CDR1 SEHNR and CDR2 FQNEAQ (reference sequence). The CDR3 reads CASSFSVAKNIQYF. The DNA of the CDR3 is TGTGCCAGCAGCTTTAGCGTAGCCAAAAACATTCAGTACTTC.

The CDR3 here is CASGGGLGAYEQYF. CDR3 nucleotide sequence: TGTGCCTCAGGGGGCGGACTAGGAGCCTACGAGCAGTACTTC. The rearrangement uses TRBV15 and TRBJ2-7; D perhaps matches TRBD1 (8 bases). Germline CDR1 and CDR2: LNHNV and YYDKDF (reference sequence). This CDR3 is built from 14 residues. V was clipped by 11 bases and J by 2 bases, with 19 bases between them.

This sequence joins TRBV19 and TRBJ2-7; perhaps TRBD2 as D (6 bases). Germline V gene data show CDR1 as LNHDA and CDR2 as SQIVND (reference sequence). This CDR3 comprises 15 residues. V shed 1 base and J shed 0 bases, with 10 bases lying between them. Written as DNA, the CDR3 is TGTGCCAGTAGTATAGTTCCTAGCGCCTCCTACGAGCAGTACTTC. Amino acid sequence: CASSIVPSASYEQYF.

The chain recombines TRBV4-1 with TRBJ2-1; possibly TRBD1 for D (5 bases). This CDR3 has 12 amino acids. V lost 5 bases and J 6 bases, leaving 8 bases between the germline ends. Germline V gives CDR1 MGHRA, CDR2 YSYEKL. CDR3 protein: CASSSGSNEQFF. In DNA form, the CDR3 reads TGCGCCAGCAGCTCAGGGTCCAATGAGCAGTTCTTC.

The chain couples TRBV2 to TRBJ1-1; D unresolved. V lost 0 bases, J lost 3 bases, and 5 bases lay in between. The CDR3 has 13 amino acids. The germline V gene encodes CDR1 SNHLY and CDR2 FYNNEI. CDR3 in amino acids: CASSEAFYTEAFF. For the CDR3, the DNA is TGTGCCAGCAGTGAAGCCTTTTACACTGAAGCTTTCTTT.

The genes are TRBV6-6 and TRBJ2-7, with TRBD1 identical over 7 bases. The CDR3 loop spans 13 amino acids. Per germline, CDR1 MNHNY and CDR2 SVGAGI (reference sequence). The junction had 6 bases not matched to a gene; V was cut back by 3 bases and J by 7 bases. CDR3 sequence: CASSYRGLEEQYF. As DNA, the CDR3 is TGTGCCAGCAGTTATAGGGGGCTGGAAGAGCAGTACTTC.

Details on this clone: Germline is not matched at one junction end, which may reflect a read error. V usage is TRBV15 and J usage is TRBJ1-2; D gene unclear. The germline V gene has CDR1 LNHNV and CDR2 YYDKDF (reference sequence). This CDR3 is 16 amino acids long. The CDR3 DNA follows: TGTGCCATCAGCCTATCCTCCAGTCCGGTAGGCTATGGCTACACCTTC. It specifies CAISLSSSPVGYGYTF. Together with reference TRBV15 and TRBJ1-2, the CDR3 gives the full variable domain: DAMVIQNPRYQVTQFGKPVTLSCSQTLNHNVMYWYQQKSSQAPKLLFHYYDKDFNNEADTPDNFQSRRPNTSFCFLDIRSPGLGDTAMYLCAISLSSSPVGYGYTFGSGTRLTVV.

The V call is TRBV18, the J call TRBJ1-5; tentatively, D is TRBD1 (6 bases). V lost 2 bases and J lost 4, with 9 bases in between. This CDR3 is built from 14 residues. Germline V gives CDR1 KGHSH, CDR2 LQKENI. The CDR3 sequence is CASSPGGGNQPQHF. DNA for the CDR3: TGTGCCAGCTCACCAGGGGGCGGGAATCAGCCCCAGCATTTT.

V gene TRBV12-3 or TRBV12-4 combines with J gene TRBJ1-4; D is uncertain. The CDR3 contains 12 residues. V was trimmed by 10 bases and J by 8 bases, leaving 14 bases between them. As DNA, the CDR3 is TGTGCCACCAGACGGGTGTCGGAAAAACTGTTTTTT. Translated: CATRRVSEKLFF.

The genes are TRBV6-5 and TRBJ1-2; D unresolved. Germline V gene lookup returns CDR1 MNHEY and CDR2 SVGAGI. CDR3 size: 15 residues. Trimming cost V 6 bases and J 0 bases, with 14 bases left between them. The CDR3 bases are TGTGCCAGCAGCAACGGGCCAGCTACTAACTATGGCTACACCTTC. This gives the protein CASSNGPATNYGYTF.

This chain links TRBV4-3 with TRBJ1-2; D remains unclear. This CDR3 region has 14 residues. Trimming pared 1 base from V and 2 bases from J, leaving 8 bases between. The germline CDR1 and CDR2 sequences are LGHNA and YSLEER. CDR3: CASSQAGYNYGYTF. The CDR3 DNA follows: TGCGCCAGCAGCCAAGCGGGCTACAACTATGGCTACACCTTC.

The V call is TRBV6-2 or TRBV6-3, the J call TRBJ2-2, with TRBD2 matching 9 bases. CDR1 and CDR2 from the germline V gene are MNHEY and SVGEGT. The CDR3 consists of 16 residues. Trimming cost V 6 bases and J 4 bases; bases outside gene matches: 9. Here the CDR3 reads CASSIGTSPGTGELFF. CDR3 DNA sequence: TGTGCCAGCAGCATTGGGACTAGCCCCGGCACCGGGGAGCTGTTTTTT.

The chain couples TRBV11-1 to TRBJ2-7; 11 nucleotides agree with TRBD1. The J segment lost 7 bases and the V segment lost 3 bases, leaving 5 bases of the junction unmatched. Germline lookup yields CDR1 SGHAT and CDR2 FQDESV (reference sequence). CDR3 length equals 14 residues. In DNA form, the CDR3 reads TGTGCCAGCAGCTTCCGGGACAGGGGGTCTGAGCAGTACTTC. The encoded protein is CASSFRDRGSEQYF.

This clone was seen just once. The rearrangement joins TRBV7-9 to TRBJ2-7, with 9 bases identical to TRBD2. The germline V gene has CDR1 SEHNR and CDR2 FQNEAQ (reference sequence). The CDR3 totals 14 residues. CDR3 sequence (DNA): TGTGTCACCTTCGAATCTAGCGGGACGTACGAGCAGTACTTC. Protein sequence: CVTFESSGTYEQYF.

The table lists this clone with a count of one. CDR3 sequence reads: CASSTQLGLVGEYF. CDR3 DNA: TGTGCCAGTAGTACTCAACTCGGACTAGTTGGGGAGTACTTC. The chain combines TRBV19 with TRBJ2-7; TRBD2 agrees at 7 bases. This CDR3 region has 14 residues. The V gene's germline CDR1 is LNHDA and CDR2 SQIVND (reference sequence). The junction had 14 bases not matched to a gene; V was cut back by 4 bases and J by 11 bases.

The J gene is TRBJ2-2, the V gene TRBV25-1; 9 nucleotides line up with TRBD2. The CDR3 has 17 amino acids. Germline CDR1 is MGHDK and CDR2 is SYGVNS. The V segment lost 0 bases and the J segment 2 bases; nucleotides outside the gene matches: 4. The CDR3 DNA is TGTGCCAGCAGTGAATATCATCTAGCGGGAAACACCGGGGAGCTGTTTTTT. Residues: CASSEYHLAGNTGELFF. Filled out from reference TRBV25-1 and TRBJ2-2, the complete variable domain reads EADIYQTPRYLVIGTGKKITLECSQTMGHDKMYWYQQDPGMELHLIHYSYGVNSTEKGDLSSESTVSRIRTEHFPLTLESARPSHTSQYLCASSEYHLAGNTGELFFGEGSRLTVL.

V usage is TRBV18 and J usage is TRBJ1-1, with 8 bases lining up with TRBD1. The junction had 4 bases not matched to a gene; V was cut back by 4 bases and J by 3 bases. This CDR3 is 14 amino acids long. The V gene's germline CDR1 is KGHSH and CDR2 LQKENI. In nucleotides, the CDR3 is TGTGCCAGCTCACGAGACAGGGGCGACACTGAAGCTTTCTTT. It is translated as CASSRDRGDTEAFF.

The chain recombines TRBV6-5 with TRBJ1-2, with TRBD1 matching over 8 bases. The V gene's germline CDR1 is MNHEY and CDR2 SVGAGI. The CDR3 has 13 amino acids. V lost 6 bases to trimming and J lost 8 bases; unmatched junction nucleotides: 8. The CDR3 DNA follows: TGTGCCAGCAGCCCCACGGACAGGGACGGCTACACCTTC. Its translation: CASSPTDRDGYTF.